The rows below give T cell receptor beta chains drawn from one sample of a study of a mutant IDH1 vaccine in newly diagnosed glioma. The data were produced by immunoSEQ multiplex PCR, yet TCRdb's version contains in-frame clones alone and is incomplete. Found here are fewer than 65,000 clones, over 70% of them singletons; the top ten hold about 3.2%. Their antigens remain unidentified. The sample here was PBMCs, taken from a glioma patient whose treatment included an IDH1 peptide vaccine. These receptors originate from a man aged 25-40 years with glioma. CDR3s include the opening cysteine and the closing phenylalanine or tryptophan. D genes are given only for firm matches. Only part of the rows carry a size: once, few, many, or a class if the clone is expanded.

v_call,d_call,j_call,clone_size,cdr3_nt,cdr3_aa
TRBV10-1,TRBD1,TRBJ2-3,-,TGCGCCAGCACCCTCCGGGACAGGGCCACAGATACGCAGTATTTT,CASTLRDRATDTQYF
TRBV11-2,TRBD1,TRBJ1-1,-,TGTGCCAGCAGCTCTTGGGACAGGAACACTGAAGCTTTCTTT,CASSSWDRNTEAFF
TRBV7-9,-,TRBJ2-1,-,TGTGCCAGCCAAGGGGTAAATGAGCAGTTCTTC,CASQGVNEQFF
TRBV5-1,-,TRBJ2-7,-,TGCGCCAGCAGAGTAGCGGAGATCTCCTACGAGCAGTACTTC,CASRVAEISYEQYF
TRBV4-2,-,TRBJ1-2,-,TGTGCCAGCAGCCAATATGGGGGAGGAGATTATGGCTACACCTTC,CASSQYGGGDYGYTF
TRBV11-1,TRBD2,TRBJ2-7,-,TGTGCCAGCAGCTCGGAGGGACTAGGGAACGAGCAGTACTTC,CASSSEGLGNEQYF
TRBV5-6,-,TRBJ1-1,-,TGTGCCAGCAGCCGGATAACGGTCAACACTGAAGCTTTCTTT,CASSRITVNTEAFF
TRBV6-6,-,TRBJ1-3,-,TGTGCCATACGGGGTACTGGAAACACCATATATTTT,CAIRGTGNTIYF
TRBV5-5,TRBD2,TRBJ2-7,-,TGTGCCAGCAGCCCCGGGAGGACGATCTACGAGCAGTACTTC,CASSPGRTIYEQYF
TRBV2,-,TRBJ1-1,few,TGTGCCAGCAGGGGGACGAGGGTACCTGAAGCTTTCTTT,CASRGTRVPEAFF
TRBV2,-,TRBJ1-3,-,TGTGCCAGCCTCAGGGACTCTGGAAACACCATATATTTT,CASLRDSGNTIYF
TRBV19,-,TRBJ1-5,-,TGTGCCAGTAGTACAGGGTTGGGTCGGCAGCCCCAGCATTTT,CASSTGLGRQPQHF
TRBV5-1,-,TRBJ2-6,-,TGCGCCAGCACGGGTCTAGGCCCCGGGGCCAACGTCCTGACTTTC,CASTGLGPGANVLTF
TRBV7-6,TRBD2,TRBJ2-3,-,TGTGCCAGCAGCATAACTAGCGGGGGTTTCGGCACAGATACGCAGTATTTT,CASSITSGGFGTDTQYF